This passage covers 25 T cell receptor beta chains from one sample sequenced in a study of blood T cell repertoires in COVID-19. Clones were sequenced by immunoSEQ multiplex PCR, and TCRdb holds only the in-frame ones, with some missing. This table holds under 200,000 clones, about nine tenths found once. Input material: peripheral blood. The receptors come from a middle-aged man with acute or convalescent COVID-19.

The chain joins TRBV5-1 to TRBJ2-1; the match to TRBD2 covers 13 bases. V trimming: 4 bases; J trimming: 6 bases; junction bases outside the gene matches: 4. This CDR3 is built from 15 residues. Germline CDR1 reads SGHRS; CDR2 reads YFSETQ. The CDR3 is CASSALAGGPNEQFF. DNA of the CDR3: TGCGCCAGCAGCGCACTAGCGGGGGGGCCCAATGAGCAGTTCTTC.

The DNA of the CDR3 is TGTGCCAGCTCAGATTCACGACTAGCGTTAACCTACGAGCAGTACTTC. Its translation: CASSDSRLALTYEQYF. This chain uses TRBV18 with TRBJ2-7, with 8 bases matching TRBD2. The trim removed 5 bases at V and 2 bases at J, leaving 11 bases unmatched. The germline V gene encodes CDR1 KGHSH and CDR2 LQKENI. There are 16 residues in the CDR3. The entire variable domain, with the rest obtained from reference TRBV18 and TRBJ2-7, is as follows: NAGVMQNPRHLVRRRGQEARLRCSPMKGHSHVYWYRQLPEEGLKFMVYLQKENIIDESGMPKERFSAEFPKEGPSILRIQQVVRGDSAAYFCASSDSRLALTYEQYFGPGTRLTVT.

The rearrangement uses TRBV28 and TRBJ2-7; 14 bases match TRBD2. Germline V lookup: CDR1 MDHEN, CDR2 SYDVKM. The CDR3 runs 16 residues. Trimming removed 6 bases from V and 3 bases from J; junction bases left unmatched: 7. DNA for the CDR3: TGTGCCAGCAGCCCCGGGACTAGCGGGAGCTTCTACGAGCAGTACTTC. The encoded protein is CASSPGTSGSFYEQYF.

The V gene is TRBV11-2, the J gene TRBJ1-2; the D is unclear. V was pared by 5 bases and J by 3 bases, with 7 bases between. The CDR3 is made up of 12 amino acids. Germline CDR1 is SGHAT and CDR2 is FQNNGV. The DNA for the CDR3 is TGTGCCAGCAGCGAACAAGACTATGGCTACACCTTC. Translated: CASSEQDYGYTF. Drawing the rest from reference TRBV11-2 and TRBJ1-2, the complete variable domain is EAGVAQSPRYKIIEKRQSVAFWCNPISGHATLYWYQQILGQGPKLLIQFQNNGVVDDSQLPKDRFSAERLKGVDSTLKIQPAKLEDSAVYLCASSEQDYGYTFGSGTRLTVV.

The rearrangement uses TRBV19 and TRBJ2-3; 8 bases match TRBD2. Germline V gene lookup returns CDR1 LNHDA and CDR2 SQIVND (reference sequence). V dropped 7 bases and J dropped 1; count of bases not matched to a gene: 4. This CDR3 is 14 amino acids long. This chain's CDR3 is CASNPAGGTDTQYF. The DNA of the CDR3 is TGTGCCAGTAACCCAGCGGGGGGCACAGATACGCAGTATTTT. Together with reference TRBV19 and TRBJ2-3, the CDR3 gives the full variable domain: DGGITQSPKYLFRKEGQNVTLSCEQNLNHDAMYWYRQDPGQGLRLIYYSQIVNDFQKGDIAEGYSVSREKKESFPLTVTSAQKNPTAFYLCASNPAGGTDTQYFGPGTRLTVL.

This clone was observed once. V is TRBV29-1 and J is TRBJ2-3; 8 nucleotides align to TRBD1. The CDR3 is made up of 13 amino acids. The trim removed 7 bases at V and 1 base at J, leaving 4 bases unmatched. Germline V lookup: CDR1 SQVTM, CDR2 ANQGSEA. CDR3 DNA: TGCAGCGCGGACAGGGTTGGCACAGATACGCAGTATTTT. It translates to CSADRVGTDTQYF.

The chain recombines TRBV6-5 with TRBJ2-7; 9 bases line up with TRBD1. Germline V gene data show CDR1 as MNHEY and CDR2 as SVGAGI. V dropped 2 bases and J dropped 6; count of bases not matched to a gene: 2. This CDR3 is 13 amino acids long. The CDR3 DNA is TGTGCCAGCAGTTACCGGACAGGGGCCGAGCAGTACGTC. This translates into CASSYRTGAEQYV.

The V and J genes are TRBV9 and TRBJ1-3, with D possibly being TRBD1 (6 bases). The CDR3 has 16 amino acids. V was clipped by 3 bases and J by 0 bases, with 13 bases between them. The germline V gene encodes CDR1 SGDLS and CDR2 YYNGEE. The CDR3 region is CASSANMGASGNTIYF. In nucleotides, the CDR3 is TGTGCCAGCAGCGCTAACATGGGGGCCTCTGGAAACACCATATATTTT.

This clone was detected a few times. The chain links TRBV27 to TRBJ2-5; 9 bases agree with TRBD1. This CDR3 comprises 14 residues. Germline trimming cut 1 base from V and 5 bases from J; bases unmatched to any gene: 2. CDR1 MNHEY and CDR2 SMNVEV come from the germline V gene (reference sequence). CDR3 sequence reads: CASSLYRGQETQYF. CDR3 sequence (DNA): TGTGCCAGCAGTTTATACAGGGGGCAGGAGACCCAGTACTTC.

This clone was observed a handful of times. V and J are TRBV2 and TRBJ1-1, with D possibly matching TRBD1 (5 bases). Trimming took 4 bases from V and 4 from J, leaving 7 bases between them. CDR3 size: 12 residues. Germline V lookup: CDR1 SNHLY, CDR2 FYNNEI. The CDR3 protein is CASSAGGTEAFF. The CDR3 coding sequence is TGTGCCAGCAGTGCCGGGGGCACTGAAGCTTTCTTT.

The chain is built from TRBV28 and TRBJ2-7; TRBD1 matches at 8 bases. Germline CDR1 MDHEN, CDR2 SYDVKM. The CDR3 has 12 amino acids. After removal of 6 bases from V and 5 bases from J, the junction contained 3 bases not matched to a gene. CDR3 nucleotide sequence: TGTGCCAGCAGAGTGACAGGGGACGAGCAGTACTTC. Translation gives CASRVTGDEQYF.

The CDR3 loop is CASSRAGSNTGELFF. In DNA form, the CDR3 reads TGTGCCAGCAGCAGAGCGGGGTCGAACACCGGGGAGCTGTTTTTT. The chain recombines TRBV6-6 with TRBJ2-2; 7 bases line up with TRBD2. After removal of 6 bases from V and 0 bases from J, the junction contained 4 bases not matched to a gene. CDR1 MNHNY and CDR2 SVGAGI come from the germline V gene (reference sequence). The CDR3 spans 15 residues.

The gene calls are TRBV6-2 or TRBV6-3 and TRBJ1-5; perhaps TRBD1 as D (5 bases). The CDR3 covers 16 residues. Per the germline V gene, CDR1 is MNHEY and CDR2 is SVGEGT. The germline V and J ends were trimmed by 1 base and 2 bases, with 12 bases remaining between them. CDR3 nucleotides: TGTGCCAGCAGTTACTTGGCTCCGACAGGCAATCAGCCCCAGCATTTT. Translation: CASSYLAPTGNQPQHF.

This clone was seen once. This CDR3 reads CASSLGPRGTDTQYF. In DNA form, the CDR3 reads TGTGCCAGCAGCCTGGGCCCCCGGGGTACAGATACGCAGTATTTT. V is TRBV4-2 and J is TRBJ2-3, with D possibly TRBD2 on 5 matching bases. This CDR3 spans 15 amino acids. V was clipped by 4 bases and J by 3 bases, with 14 bases between them. Germline CDR1 is LGHNA and CDR2 is YNFKEQ.

The chain carries TRBV9 and TRBJ2-3; TRBD1 might be the D (6 bases). The V end lost 1 base, the J end lost 2 bases, and 8 bases lay between the germline ends. The CDR3 is 14 amino acids. CDR1 and CDR2 (germline): SGDLS, YYNGEE. The CDR3 loop reads CASSVTGYTDTQYF. The CDR3 bases are TGTGCCAGCAGCGTAACAGGGTACACAGATACGCAGTATTTT.

The chain combines TRBV2 with TRBJ2-7; 12 nucleotides match TRBD1. The length of the CDR3 is 14 residues. The germline V gene has CDR1 SNHLY and CDR2 FYNNEI. Trimming removed 6 bases from V and 7 bases from J; junction bases left unmatched: 7. As DNA, the CDR3 is TGTGCCAGCAGGAGGGGGACAGGGGGCGGTGAGCAGTACGTC. Translated: CASRRGTGGGEQYV.

The rearrangement uses TRBV10-3 and TRBJ2-1; 10 positions match TRBD1. CDR3 length: 15 residues. Germline-derived CDR1 and CDR2 are ENHRY and SYGVKD. Trimming cost V 5 bases and J 7 bases; bases outside gene matches: 8. CDR3 sequence reads: CAISPGGTGVNEQFF. CDR3 DNA: TGTGCCATCAGTCCAGGGGGGACAGGGGTTAATGAGCAGTTCTTC.

The chain is built from TRBV28 and TRBJ2-7; 8 nucleotides line up with TRBD1. The germline CDR1 and CDR2 sequences are MDHEN and SYDVKM. J gave up 1 base and V 5 bases, and 10 bases lay outside the gene matches. The CDR3 loop spans 16 amino acids. The CDR3 here is CASSPLGQGKSYEQYV. The CDR3 DNA is TGTGCCAGCAGTCCCCTAGGACAGGGAAAGTCCTACGAGCAGTACGTC.

The chain is built from TRBV10-3 and TRBJ2-3; 11 bases agree with TRBD2. J lost 2 bases, V lost 6 bases, and 4 bases had no gene match. Germline assignment: CDR1 ENHRY and CDR2 SYGVKD. The CDR3 has 15 amino acids. CDR3 nucleotides: TGTGCCATCAGGGGGACTAGCGGAGACACAGATACGCAGTATTTT. This translates into CAIRGTSGDTDTQYF.

The chain recombines TRBV5-8 with TRBJ2-4; 7 bases are shared with TRBD2. After removal of 4 bases from V and 12 bases from J, the junction contained 10 bases not matched to a gene. Germline V gene sequence: CDR1 SGHTS, CDR2 YDEGEE. The CDR3 is 13 amino acids. In DNA, the CDR3 is TGTGCCAGCAGCGCGCGGGAGACGTTAGCTCAGTACTTC. This codes for CASSARETLAQYF. Full variable domain (outside the CDR3, taken from reference TRBV5-8 and TRBJ2-4): EAGVTQSPTHLIKTRGQQATLRCSPISGHTSVYWYQQALGLGLQFLLWYDEGEERNRGNFPPRFSGRQFPNYSSELNVNALELEDSALYLCASSARETLAQYFGAGTRLSVL.

This chain's CDR3 is CASSLVGVIQGKSNQPQHF. The DNA of the CDR3 is TGTGCCAGCAGTTTAGTGGGGGTTATACAGGGGAAGAGCAATCAGCCCCAGCATTTT. The V gene is TRBV28, the J gene TRBJ1-5; 7 nucleotides agree with TRBD1. Trimming cost V 2 bases and J 1 base; bases outside gene matches: 14. The germline CDR1 and CDR2 sequences are MDHEN and SYDVKM. The CDR3 spans 19 residues.

V usage is TRBV11-2 and J usage is TRBJ2-7; D not resolved. The V end was cut by 4 bases, the J end by 1 base, with 14 bases between. The germline V gene has CDR1 SGHAT and CDR2 FQNNGV. CDR3 length equals 15 residues. In DNA, the CDR3 is TGTGCCAGCAGCTCCGGCCTACAGTGGTCCTACGAGCAGTACGTC. Amino acid sequence: CASSSGLQWSYEQYV.

This clone has more than one count but fewer than ten. The chain couples TRBV6-5 to TRBJ2-2, with D tentatively TRBD1 (6 bases). V lost 5 bases and J 7 bases, leaving 14 bases between the germline ends. This CDR3 is built from 14 residues. The V gene's germline CDR1 is MNHEY and CDR2 SVGAGI. The CDR3 DNA sequence: TGTGCCAGCAGTCAACAGGGAATGGTCGGGGAGCTGTTTTTT. Its protein product is CASSQQGMVGELFF.

This clone has just one count. The chain employs TRBV5-1 and TRBJ2-5, with 10 bases matching TRBD1. The V and J ends lost 2 bases and 5 bases, in that order; junction bases with no gene match: 6. This CDR3 has 15 amino acids. CDR1 is SGHRS and CDR2 is YFSETQ in the germline V gene. The DNA of the CDR3 is TGCGCCAGCAGCTTAGGGACAGGGGCAGGGGAGACCCAGTACTTC. Its protein is CASSLGTGAGETQYF.

The chain uses TRBV29-1 and TRBJ1-2, with a possible D match to TRBD1 (6 bases). This CDR3 contains 14 residues. The V end lost 3 bases, the J end lost 3 bases, and 14 bases lay between the germline ends. Germline V lookup: CDR1 SQVTM, CDR2 ANQGSEA. CDR3 nucleotide sequence: TGCAGCGTTGACGCGACAGGCGCCTACTATGGCTACACCTTC. Protein sequence: CSVDATGAYYGYTF. The entire variable domain, with the rest obtained from reference TRBV29-1 and TRBJ1-2, is as follows: SAVISQKPSRDICQRGTSLTIQCQVDSQVTMMFWYRQQPGQSLTLIATANQGSEATYESGFVIDKFPISRPNLTFSTLTVSNMSPEDSSIYLCSVDATGAYYGYTFGSGTRLTVV.